These 16 T cell receptor beta chains were all obtained from the same sample, sequenced in a study of CD8 T cells in Susac syndrome. With random hexamers, about 0.5 to 1 ug RNA was reverse transcribed. A single record per CDR3 protein comes from TCRdb applying MiXCR to the immunoSEQ multiplex PCR reads. The table has roughly 190,000 distinct CDR3 sequences, around 96% seen once. The specimen sequenced was CD4+ T cells from PBMCs. The receptors here all came from a human donor in good health.

The genes are TRBV28 and TRBJ1-5, with D maybe TRBD1 (5 bases). CDR1 is MDHEN and CDR2 is SYDVKM in the germline V gene. The CDR3 length is 14 residues. The germline V and J ends were trimmed by 3 bases and 3 bases, with 9 bases remaining between them. The CDR3 loop reads CASSLRGFNQPQHF. CDR3 nucleotides: TGTGCCAGCAGTTTGCGGGGGTTCAATCAGCCCCAGCATTTT.

The V and J genes are TRBV20-1 and TRBJ2-6; perhaps TRBD2 as D (5 bases). The CDR3 covers 16 residues. V was trimmed by 6 bases and J by 3 bases, leaving 18 bases between them. CDR1 and CDR2 (germline): DFQATT, SNEGSKA (reference sequence). CDR3 sequence (DNA): TGCAGTGCATTACTAGGGATACTCGGTGGGGCCAACGTCCTGACTTTC. This sequence encodes CSALLGILGGANVLTF.

V and J are TRBV6-1 and TRBJ2-7; 12 nucleotides match TRBD2. This CDR3 contains 18 residues. V trimming: 5 bases; J trimming: 4 bases; junction bases outside the gene matches: 15. CDR1 is MNHNS and CDR2 is SASEGT in the germline V gene. The CDR3 DNA follows: TGTGCCAGCAGTAGAAGACTAGCGGGAGCCTCAAAATATTACGAGCAGTACTTC. Translated, it gives CASSRRLAGASKYYEQYF.

This sequence joins TRBV5-1 and TRBJ1-5, with 11 bases lining up with TRBD1. V shed 1 base and J 5 bases; nucleotides not matched to a gene: 2. Germline assignment: CDR1 SGHRS and CDR2 YFSETQ. CDR3 length equals 15 residues. The CDR3 loop reads CASSLWGQGDQPQHF. DNA for the CDR3: TGCGCCAGCAGCTTGTGGGGACAGGGGGATCAGCCCCAGCATTTT.

The CDR3 here is CASSSRHSRLTDTQYF. The CDR3 bases are TGTGCCAGCAGTTCTCGCCACTCACGACTCACAGATACGCAGTATTTT. V usage is TRBV12-3 or TRBV12-4 and J usage is TRBJ2-3; D gene unclear. Trimming shortened V by 4 bases and J by 2 bases, and 16 bases separated the two germline ends. The length of the CDR3 is 16 residues.

The chain recombines TRBV20-1 with TRBJ2-7, with 9 bases matching TRBD2. CDR1 DFQATT and CDR2 SNEGSKA come from the germline V gene (reference sequence). The J segment lost 2 bases and the V segment lost 2 bases, leaving 4 bases of the junction unmatched. CDR3 length: 14 amino acids. CDR3 amino acids: CSARKLAGTYEQYF. CDR3 coding DNA: TGCAGTGCTAGAAAACTAGCGGGTACCTACGAGCAGTACTTC.

This sequence joins TRBV6-2 or TRBV6-3 and TRBJ2-7; perhaps D is TRBD1 or TRBD2 (5 bases each). In germline, CDR1 is MNHEY, CDR2 SVGEGT. The CDR3 has 13 amino acids. Trimming pared 2 bases from V and 5 bases from J, leaving 10 bases between. The CDR3 sequence is CASSYPRGDEQYF. The CDR3, as DNA: TGTGCCAGCAGTTACCCGAGGGGTGACGAGCAGTACTTC.

The chain couples TRBV4-3 to TRBJ2-7, with a weak D call TRBD2 (6 bases). V was cut by 0 bases and J by 3 bases, with 15 bases left in between. Germline CDR1 reads LGHNA; CDR2 reads YSLEER. There are 16 residues in the CDR3. CDR3 sequence reads: CASSQEDGGYGYEQYF. CDR3 bases: TGCGCCAGCAGCCAAGAGGACGGAGGGTACGGCTACGAGCAGTACTTC.

CDR3: CASSDSLSYEQYF. In nucleotides, the CDR3 is TGTGCCAGCAGTGACAGTCTCTCCTACGAGCAGTACTTC. The chain couples TRBV6-4 to TRBJ2-7; D gene unclear. CDR1 is MRHNA, CDR2 SNTAGT, per germline. Between the trimmed V and J ends, which lost 2 bases and 0 bases, there was a span of 5 bases. The CDR3 is made up of 13 amino acids.

In its sample, this clonotype was seen a few times. The chain uses TRBV6-2 or TRBV6-3 and TRBJ2-7; no clear D. Trimming removed 6 bases from V and 7 bases from J, with 10 bases in between. The CDR3 extends over 11 amino acids. Germline V gives CDR1 MNHEY, CDR2 SVGEGT. CDR3 sequence: CASSARLEQYF. Written as DNA, the CDR3 is TGTGCCAGCAGCGCCCGGCTAGAGCAGTACTTC.

This chain connects TRBV5-4 to TRBJ2-3; a possible D gene is TRBD1 (6 bases). This CDR3 contains 15 residues. V gave up 2 bases and J gave up 2 bases, with 12 bases separating them. Germline V gene data show CDR1 as SGHNT and CDR2 as YYREEE (reference sequence). CDR3 nucleotides: TGTGCCAGCAGCTTTGGACAGACTTACACAGATACGCAGTATTTT. It is translated as CASSFGQTYTDTQYF. The variable domain in full, completed from reference TRBV5-4 and TRBJ2-3, reads ETGVTQSPTHLIKTRGQQVTLRCSSQSGHNTVSWYQQALGQGPQFIFQYYREEENGRGNFPPRFSGLQFPNYSSELNVNALELDDSALYLCASSFGQTYTDTQYFGPGTRLTVL.

This rearrangement joins TRBV24-1 to TRBJ2-4; a weak D match, TRBD1 (6 bases). The CDR3 covers 14 residues. The germline V gene encodes CDR1 KGHDR and CDR2 SFDVKD. V was cut by 7 bases and J by 7 bases, with 16 bases left in between. This CDR3 is CATSASGGRNIQYF. CDR3 DNA: TGTGCCACCAGCGCGAGTGGGGGCAGGAACATTCAGTACTTC.

This clonotype appeared once. This sequence joins TRBV20-1 and TRBJ2-5; D is unresolved. V was pared by 3 bases and J by 4 bases, with 15 bases between. CDR3 length: 14 amino acids. The germline gives CDR1 DFQATT, CDR2 SNEGSKA (reference sequence). In nucleotides, the CDR3 is TGCAGTGCTAGTTTAGATCAGATGGGAGAGACCCAGTACTTC. This sequence encodes CSASLDQMGETQYF.

The gene calls are TRBV3-1 and TRBJ2-7; D call uncertain. This CDR3 comprises 15 residues. Between the trimmed V and J ends, which lost 1 base and 3 bases, there was a span of 13 bases. Germline V gene lookup returns CDR1 LGHDT and CDR2 YNNKEL (reference sequence). CDR3 nucleotides: TGTGCCAGCAGCCAAGGCCCGGCGGTCTACTACGAGCAGTACTTC. It yields the protein CASSQGPAVYYEQYF.

The chain links TRBV29-1 to TRBJ1-5, with no clear D. The CDR3 runs to 12 residues. Trimming removed 7 bases from V and 6 bases from J, with 13 bases in between. Germline V gene sequence: CDR1 SQVTM, CDR2 ANQGSEA. In DNA, the CDR3 is TGCAGCGCCGGAGAGATCGCTCAGCCCCAGCATTTT. It yields the protein CSAGEIAQPQHF.

The chain employs TRBV5-1 and TRBJ1-1; TRBD1 might be the D (6 bases). Trimming took off 4 bases at V and 1 base at J, with 11 bases between the two ends. The CDR3 has 14 residues. Germline assignment: CDR1 SGHRS and CDR2 YFSETQ. This CDR3 is CASSATGANTEAFF. DNA of the CDR3: TGCGCCAGCAGCGCGACAGGCGCGAACACTGAAGCTTTCTTT.